This T cell receptor (beta chain) is drawn from a study of T cell responses to AZD1222 COVID-19 vaccine. Germline V gives CDR1 MGHDK, CDR2 SYGVNS. The CDR3 loop spans 12 amino acids. Trimming removed 7 bases from V and 2 bases from J, with 8 bases in between. The sample holds one count of this clone. The antigen is undetermined. Notes on the study in general: The donor group comprised mostly white British people and more females; the analysis possibly underestimated clonal diversity. The study reported that nearly half of spike-specific TCRs target unmutated variant regions. Repertoires in all cases were sampled only once the peak T cell response had passed.

Libraries were prepared by immunoSEQ multiplex PCR; TCRdb keeps only in-frame clonotypes and omits some of them. The sample includes some 180,000 clones, 80% to 95% seen only once; the top ten take around 1.6%. This chain uses TRBV25-1 with TRBJ1-2; no definite D call. The sample in question was peripheral blood, obtained on day 0 of AZD1222 vaccination. The TCR sequence derives from an adult in good health. As DNA, the CDR3 is TGTGCCAGCAAGGCGGAAAACTATGGCTACACCTTC. It specifies CASKAENYGYTF.